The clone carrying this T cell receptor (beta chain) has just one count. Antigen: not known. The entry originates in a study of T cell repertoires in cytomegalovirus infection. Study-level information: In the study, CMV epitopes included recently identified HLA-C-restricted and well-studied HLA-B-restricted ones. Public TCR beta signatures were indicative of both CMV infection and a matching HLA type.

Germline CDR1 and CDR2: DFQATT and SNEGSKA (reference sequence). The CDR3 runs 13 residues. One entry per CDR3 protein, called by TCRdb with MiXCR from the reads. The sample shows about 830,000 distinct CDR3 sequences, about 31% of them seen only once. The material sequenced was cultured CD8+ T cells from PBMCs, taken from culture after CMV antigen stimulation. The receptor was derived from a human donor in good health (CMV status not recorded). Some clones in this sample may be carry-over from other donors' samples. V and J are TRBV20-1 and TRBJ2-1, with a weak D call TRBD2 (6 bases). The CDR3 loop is CRGTGTSINEQFF. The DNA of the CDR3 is TGCAGGGGGACGGGGACTTCAATCAATGAGCAGTTCTTC.